The 13 T cell receptor beta chains in this list originate from one sample, sequenced in a study of blood T cell repertoires in COVID-19. TCRdb's copy holds only in-frame clones and misses some; the assay was immunoSEQ multiplex PCR. The sample has some 200,000 clones, roughly four fifths seen once. The sequencing input was peripheral blood. Source of these receptors: a woman in her 40s with acute or convalescent COVID-19.

V gene TRBV27 combines with J gene TRBJ1-2; 9 positions agree with TRBD1. V shed 5 bases and J 8 bases; nucleotides not matched to a gene: 6. Germline V lookup: CDR1 MNHEY, CDR2 SMNVEV (reference sequence). This CDR3 is 13 amino acids long. The CDR3: CASSPWTGEGYTF. For the CDR3, the DNA is TGTGCCAGCAGTCCATGGACAGGGGAGGGCTACACCTTC.

A few counts support this clone. The CDR3 carries no conserved terminal phenylalanine or tryptophan, so it likely arises from a read error. No DNA is shown, since the ends of the CDR3 on it are uncertain; the CDR3 is the one TCRdb lists. The J gene is TRBJ1-6, the V gene TRBV5-1. The V gene's germline CDR1 is SGHRS and CDR2 YFSETQ. The CDR3 region is 11 residues in length, termini included. This CDR3 is CASSAGSPQYV.

The chain recombines TRBV6-5 with TRBJ2-1; 7 bases map to TRBD2. Germline V lookup: CDR1 MNHEY, CDR2 SVGAGI. V lost 5 bases to trimming and J lost 7 bases; unmatched junction nucleotides: 8. The CDR3 has 14 residues. The CDR3 nucleotides read TGTGCCAGCAGTACGGAATTTAGCGGGAATGAGCAGTTCTTC. Translated: CASSTEFSGNEQFF.

In its sample, this clone was seen once. The V and J genes are TRBV7-2 and TRBJ2-2; a possible D gene is TRBD2 (5 bases). This CDR3 is built from 15 residues. In germline, CDR1 is SGHTA, CDR2 FQGNSA. V was trimmed by 5 bases and J by 2 bases, leaving 12 bases between them. In DNA form, the CDR3 reads TGTGCCAGCAGCCCCCCACGGGGTAACACCGGGGAGCTGTTTTTT. Residues: CASSPPRGNTGELFF.

Worth noting for this clone: This sample includes further DNA sequences coding for the same CDR3. The chain carries TRBV12-3 or TRBV12-4 and TRBJ2-3; D not resolved. V lost 2 bases and J 5 bases, leaving 5 bases between the germline ends. This CDR3 has 12 residues. Here the CDR3 DNA reads TGTGCCAGCAGTTTAACGGTAGATACGCAGTATTTT. This encodes CASSLTVDTQYF.

This chain joins TRBV7-9 and TRBJ2-2; TRBD2 is a possible D gene (5 bases). V lost 5 bases and J lost 4, with 14 bases in between. Germline loops: CDR1 SEHNR, CDR2 FQNEAQ (reference sequence). This CDR3 region has 15 residues. CDR3 region: CASSQYGVVTGELFF. The CDR3 DNA reads as TGTGCCAGCAGCCAATACGGGGTAGTCACCGGGGAGCTGTTTTTT.

The chain uses TRBV6-5 and TRBJ1-2; possible D gene TRBD1, 6 bases. This CDR3 comprises 15 residues. CDR1 is MNHEY and CDR2 is SVGAGI in the germline V gene. Trimming left V 0 bases short and J 7 bases short, with 15 bases between. CDR3 nucleotide sequence: TGTGCCAGCAGTTACTCGAGGGCAGGGGAGGGTGGCTACACCTTC. Its translation is CASSYSRAGEGGYTF.

The chain joins TRBV28 to TRBJ1-2; 9 nucleotides match TRBD1. The V and J ends lost 6 bases and 7 bases, in that order; junction bases with no gene match: 9. Germline assignment: CDR1 MDHEN and CDR2 SYDVKM. CDR3 size: 14 residues. CDR3: CASSTGTGYSGYTF. The CDR3, as DNA: TGTGCCAGCAGCACCGGGACAGGGTATTCTGGCTACACCTTC.

The CDR3 loop is CASSLSWTGSSGYTF. DNA for the CDR3: TGTGCCAGCAGTTTATCCTGGACAGGGAGCAGTGGCTACACCTTC. The V and J genes are TRBV27 and TRBJ1-2, with 8 nucleotides matching TRBD1. CDR1 is MNHEY, CDR2 SMNVEV, per germline (reference sequence). The CDR3 has 15 residues. Trimming cost V 0 bases and J 7 bases; bases outside gene matches: 7.

This CDR3 is CASSSPGHPSSYNSPLHF. The CDR3 DNA follows: TGTGCCAGCAGCTCCCCCGGACACCCGAGCTCCTATAATTCACCCCTCCACTTT. V is TRBV11-3 and J is TRBJ1-6; a weak D match, TRBD1 (5 bases). The length of the CDR3 is 18 residues. The V gene's germline CDR1 is SGHNT and CDR2 YENEEA. V lost 4 bases, J lost 0 bases, and 16 bases lay in between.

The chain carries TRBV21-1 and TRBJ1-2; the table's D call, TRBD1, has no DNA check behind it. TRBV21-1 is classified as a pseudogene. The CDR3 consists of 18 residues. The CDR3 DNA reads TGTGCCAGCAGCAAGGGCCGGGACATCCAACACAGAGGCTATGGCTACACCTTC. Translating gives CASSKGRDIQHRGYGYTF.

This clone was observed a single time. V gene TRBV9 combines with J gene TRBJ1-2; D not resolved. CDR3 length equals 11 residues. V was trimmed by 1 base and J by 6 bases, leaving 4 bases between them. From germline, CDR1 is SGDLS and CDR2 YYNGEE. The CDR3 region is CASSVRDGYTF. As DNA, the CDR3 is TGTGCCAGCAGCGTACGAGATGGCTACACCTTC.

J is TRBJ2-7 and V is TRBV27, with TRBD2 as a possible D gene (6 bases). The CDR3 totals 14 residues. V was clipped by 8 bases and J by 2 bases, with 16 bases between them. Germline CDR1 reads MNHEY; CDR2 reads SMNVEV (reference sequence). The CDR3 nucleotides read TGTGCCAGCGGGATGTGGGGGGAGGCCTACGAGCAGTACTTC. Protein product: CASGMWGEAYEQYF.